A selection of T cell receptor beta chains follows, all from one sample in a study of CD8 T cells in ankylosing spondylitis. TCRdb fed the 5' RACE reads into MiXCR, producing one record per CDR3 protein. In the table there are around 230,000 distinct CDR3 sequences, around 8% of which are singletons. The sequenced sample was blood, either unsorted or a sorted T cell fraction (not recorded which). The receptors originated from a female donor with ankylosing spondylitis or in good health (not recorded which). The CDR3 runs from the conserved cysteine through the conserved F or W. A D gene is named only where the DNA matches it firmly. Clone size is not always given. Where it is, it says once, few, many or a class for expanded clones.

J gene: TRBJ2-3; clone size: -; V gene: TRBV2; D gene: -; CDR3 protein: CASREEGPPDTQYF; CDR3 DNA: TGTGCCAGCAGGGAGGAGGGCCCGCCAGATACGCAGTATTTT
J gene: TRBJ2-2; clone size: -; V gene: TRBV7-6; D gene: -; CDR3 protein: CASSGSGGMATGELFF; CDR3 DNA: TGTGCCAGCAGCGGCAGTGGCGGGATGGCCACCGGGGAGCTGTTTTTT
J gene: TRBJ2-7; clone size: many; V gene: TRBV5-1; D gene: -; CDR3 protein: CASSLEVGAGYEQYF; CDR3 DNA: TGCGCCAGCAGCTTGGAAGTGGGAGCGGGCTACGAGCAGTACTTC
J gene: TRBJ1-1; clone size: many; V gene: TRBV4-3; D gene: -; CDR3 protein: CASSQLPPEDTEAFF; CDR3 DNA: TGCGCCAGCAGCCAATTACCCCCCGAGGACACTGAAGCTTTCTTT
J gene: TRBJ2-7; clone size: many; V gene: TRBV3-1; D gene: -; CDR3 protein: CASSQGLAIYEQYF; CDR3 DNA: TGTGCCAGCAGCCAAGGCCTAGCGATCTACGAGCAGTACTTC
J gene: TRBJ2-3; clone size: many; V gene: TRBV20-1; D gene: -; CDR3 protein: CSSYRTSTDTQYF; CDR3 DNA: TGCAGTAGCTATCGGACTAGCACAGATACGCAGTATTTT
J gene: TRBJ2-6; clone size: -; V gene: TRBV30; D gene: -; CDR3 protein: CAWSGGAGANVLTF; CDR3 DNA: TGTGCCTGGAGTGGCGGGGCTGGGGCCAACGTCCTGACTTTC
J gene: TRBJ2-2; clone size: many; V gene: TRBV6-5; D gene: -; CDR3 protein: CASSYSASPGELFF; CDR3 DNA: TGTGCCAGCAGTTACTCGGCTAGCCCCGGGGAGCTGTTTTTT
J gene: TRBJ2-7; clone size: many; V gene: TRBV29-1; D gene: -; CDR3 protein: CSAGSPPLGPGSIYEQYF; CDR3 DNA: TGCAGCGCCGGCTCCCCTCCCCTAGGTCCCGGGAGCATTTACGAGCAGTACTTC
J gene: TRBJ2-1; clone size: -; V gene: TRBV7-2; D gene: -; CDR3 protein: CASNRPYNEQFF; CDR3 DNA: TGTGCCAGCAACCGACCCTACAATGAGCAGTTCTTC